Following are 3 T cell receptor beta chains from one sample sequenced in a study of cytomegalovirus exposure and HLA in healthy donors. The study ran its PCR with 60 Vbeta and 13 Jbeta primers. TCRdb keeps only in-frame clones here, not all; method: immunoSEQ multiplex PCR. The data contain about 160,000 clones, 70% to 80% of them singletons. The specimen sequenced was PBMCs. The receptor set was obtained from a woman between 50 and 59 years old in good health and CMV-seronegative.

The V call is TRBV10-3, the J call TRBJ2-2; possible D gene TRBD1, 6 bases. The V gene lost 10 bases and the J gene lost 2 bases, with 17 bases spanning the gap. The V gene's germline CDR1 is ENHRY and CDR2 SYGVKD. This CDR3 is built from 15 residues. CDR3 DNA sequence: TGTGCCAGCAAACCCCGGGACACAAACACCGGGGAGCTGTTTTTT. This sequence encodes CASKPRDTNTGELFF.

This chain connects TRBV5-4 to TRBJ1-2, with D unclear. V lost 0 bases and J lost 5, with 5 bases in between. The CDR3 consists of 12 residues. Germline V gene data show CDR1 as SGHNT and CDR2 as YYREEE (reference sequence). CDR3 nucleotides: TGTGCCAGCAGCTTGGACAGTTATGGCTACACCTTC. Its protein product is CASSLDSYGYTF.

The V and J genes are TRBV6-5 and TRBJ1-1, with 9 bases fitting TRBD1. The germline V gene encodes CDR1 MNHEY and CDR2 SVGAGI. V lost 3 bases and J lost 8; bases outside the gene matches: 7. This CDR3 has 14 residues. CDR3 loop: CASSYLWTGAEAFF. In nucleotides, the CDR3 is TGTGCCAGCAGTTATTTATGGACAGGGGCAGAAGCTTTCTTT.